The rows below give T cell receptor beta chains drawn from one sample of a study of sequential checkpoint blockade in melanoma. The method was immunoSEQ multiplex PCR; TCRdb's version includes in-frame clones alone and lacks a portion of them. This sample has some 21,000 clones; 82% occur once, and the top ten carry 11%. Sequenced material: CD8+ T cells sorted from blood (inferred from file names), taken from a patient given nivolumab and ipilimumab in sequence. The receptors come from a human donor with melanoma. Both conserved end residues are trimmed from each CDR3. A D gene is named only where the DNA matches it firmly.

CDR3aa: ASSFLRLAGEETQY
v_gene: TRBV5-6
d_gene: TRBD2

CDR3aa: ASRSGGTGETGELF
v_gene: TRBV12-2
d_gene: .

CDR3aa: ASTPGHPSTDTQY
v_gene: TRBV9
d_gene: .

CDR3aa: ASSLGGTENTGELF
v_gene: TRBV11-3
d_gene: .

CDR3aa: ASSLWGDYEQY
v_gene: TRBV5-1
d_gene: .

CDR3aa: ASSYSRRERDGYT
v_gene: TRBV6-5
d_gene: .

CDR3aa: ASSVESVSGANVLT
v_gene: TRBV5-1
d_gene: .

CDR3aa: ASSLELGQGREQY
v_gene: TRBV7-2
d_gene: TRBD1

CDR3aa: ASSSTGGIIYEQY
v_gene: TRBV28
d_gene: TRBD1

CDR3aa: ASSQEASRNEKLF
v_gene: TRBV4-3
d_gene: .

CDR3aa: AHVGGDANTGELF
v_gene: TRBV6-1
d_gene: .

CDR3aa: ASSLGLNNEQF
v_gene: TRBV18
d_gene: .

CDR3aa: ASSVIGGGDYGYT
v_gene: TRBV6-1
d_gene: .

CDR3aa: ASSLLAGGSYEQY
v_gene: TRBV7-3
d_gene: TRBD2

CDR3aa: ASSYGGEGARGTQY
v_gene: TRBV6-5
d_gene: TRBD1

CDR3aa: ASSRDEGRIYGYT
v_gene: TRBV14
d_gene: .

CDR3aa: ASSPAGGQIASQPQH
v_gene: TRBV7-6
d_gene: TRBD1

CDR3aa: ASSVGDRGVETQY
v_gene: TRBV9
d_gene: TRBD1

CDR3aa: ASSPGGARYEQY
v_gene: TRBV5-6
d_gene: TRBD2

CDR3aa: ASSLGGTANTGELF
v_gene: TRBV7-3
d_gene: .

CDR3aa: ASSLEGLGHNEQF
v_gene: TRBV27
d_gene: TRBD2

CDR3aa: ASSSGGRKNTGELF
v_gene: TRBV5-4
d_gene: TRBD2

CDR3aa: ASSPPVSGRRLGTGELF
v_gene: TRBV10-1
d_gene: TRBD2

CDR3aa: ASSLDFSNQPQH
v_gene: TRBV2
d_gene: .